This T cell receptor (beta chain) comes out of a study of blood T cell repertoires in COVID-19. For the study at large: Some COVID-19 samples were acute and others convalescent; all came from the United States, Italy and Spain. From T cells, B-cell-depleted T cells, or PBMCs came the material, which was cDNA or gDNA.

In the original analysis: Researchers report that nucleated cell counts were estimated from reference gene primer amplification. Profiling relied on immunoSEQ multiplex PCR, and the TCRdb table lists in-frame clones only, not all of them. V and J calls plus clone size are reproduced from that table; the DNA served to infer D and trimming. The table includes around 290,000 clones, approximately 90% detected once. The CDR3 is 14 residues long. CDR1 and CDR2 (germline): MNHEY, SMNVEV (reference sequence). The V segment lost 2 bases and the J segment 5 bases; nucleotides outside the gene matches: 1. The source is a woman aged 25-40 years with COVID-19, enrolled during active disease. The gene calls are TRBV27 and TRBJ2-2; TRBD1 agrees at 8 bases. The sequenced material came from peripheral blood. The CDR3 DNA follows: TGTGCCAGCAGTTTAAGACAGGGGACCGGGGAGCTGTTTTTT. Translating it yields CASSLRQGTGELFF.